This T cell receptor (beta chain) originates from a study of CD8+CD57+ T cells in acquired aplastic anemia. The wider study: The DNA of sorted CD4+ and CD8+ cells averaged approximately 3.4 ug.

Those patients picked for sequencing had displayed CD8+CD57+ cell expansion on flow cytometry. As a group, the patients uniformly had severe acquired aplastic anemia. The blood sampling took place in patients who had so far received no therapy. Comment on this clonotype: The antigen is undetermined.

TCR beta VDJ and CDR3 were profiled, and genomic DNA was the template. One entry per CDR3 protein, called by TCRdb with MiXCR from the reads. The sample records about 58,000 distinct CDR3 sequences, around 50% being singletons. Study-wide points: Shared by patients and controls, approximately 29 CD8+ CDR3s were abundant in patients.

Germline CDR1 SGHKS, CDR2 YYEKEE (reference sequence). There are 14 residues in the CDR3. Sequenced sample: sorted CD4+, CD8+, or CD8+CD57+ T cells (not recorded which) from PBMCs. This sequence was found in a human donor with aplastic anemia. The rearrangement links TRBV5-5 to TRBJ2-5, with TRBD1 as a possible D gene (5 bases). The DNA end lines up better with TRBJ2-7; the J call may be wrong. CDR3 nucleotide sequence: TGTGCCAGCAGCTTGGACAGGTCTAACTACGAGCAGTACTTC. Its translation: CASSLDRSNYEQYF.